One and the same sample provided the 16 T cell receptor beta chains below, sequenced in a study of T cell responses to AZD1222 COVID-19 vaccine. This table comes from immunoSEQ multiplex PCR, and its TCRdb copy is limited to in-frame clones, with some not included. Among approximately 100,000 clones listed, about 83% were seen once. Source: peripheral blood, taken on day 0 of AZD1222 vaccination. The receptors shown here come from an adult in good health.

The chain carries TRBV14 and TRBJ2-2; unclear D gene. CDR3 length: 14 amino acids. The V and J ends lost 2 bases and 2 bases respectively, with 6 bases between them. Germline V lookup: CDR1 SGHDN, CDR2 FVKESK. The CDR3 DNA reads TGTGCCAGCAGCCAACACCTTAACACCGGGGAGCTGTTTTTT. Translation gives CASSQHLNTGELFF.

The chain has TRBV12-3 or TRBV12-4 and TRBJ1-2; D is possibly TRBD1 (6 bases). Deletions cut 6 bases from V and 4 bases from J, with 12 bases between. The CDR3 loop spans 13 amino acids. For the CDR3, the DNA is TGTGCCAGCAGCCCGAGCAGGGGCTATGGCTACACCTTC. Protein: CASSPSRGYGYTF.

The V and J genes are TRBV4-1 and TRBJ2-2, with D perhaps matching TRBD1 (5 bases). Germline V gene sequence: CDR1 MGHRA, CDR2 YSYEKL. The V gene lost 5 bases and the J gene lost 8 bases, with 12 bases spanning the gap. This CDR3 spans 13 amino acids. The chain's CDR3 is CASSSLGPGELFF. In DNA, the CDR3 is TGCGCCAGCAGCTCCCTGGGGCCTGGGGAGCTGTTTTTT.

The chain is built from TRBV18 and TRBJ1-2; perhaps TRBD1 as D (6 bases). The CDR3 loop spans 15 amino acids. V was trimmed by 5 bases and J by 1 base, leaving 14 bases between them. Germline CDR1 reads KGHSH; CDR2 reads LQKENI. CDR3 sequence reads: CASSTRQDHNYGYTF. Written as DNA, the CDR3 is TGTGCCAGCTCAACCCGACAGGATCATAACTATGGCTACACCTTC.

The gene calls are TRBV5-1 and TRBJ2-1; TRBD2 agrees at 15 bases. The germline CDR1 and CDR2 sequences are SGHRS and YFSETQ. The CDR3 has 16 residues. Trimming at V came to 4 bases and at J to 7 bases, leaving 6 bases not matched to a gene. The CDR3 protein is CASSRGLAGGRNEQFF. Here the CDR3 DNA reads TGCGCCAGCAGCAGGGGACTAGCGGGGGGTCGTAATGAGCAGTTCTTC.

The table lists this clone with a few counts. CDR3 residues: CASSQDGGISGNQPQHF. The CDR3, as DNA: TGTGCCAGCAGCCAAGATGGGGGGATTTCGGGCAATCAGCCCCAGCATTTT. This chain connects TRBV3-1 (or the pseudogene TRBV3-2) to TRBJ1-5; possibly TRBD1 for D (5 bases). V lost 0 bases and J 2 bases, leaving 14 bases between the germline ends. CDR1 is LGHDT and CDR2 is YNNKEL in the germline V gene (reference sequence). The CDR3 is 17 amino acids.

The genes are TRBV30 and TRBJ1-6, with TRBD1 matching over 8 bases. With V trimmed by 0 bases and J by 13 bases, 2 bases remained unmatched. CDR1 is GTSNPN and CDR2 is SVGIG in the germline V gene (reference sequence). The CDR3 runs to 12 residues. CDR3 sequence reads: CAWSVTGGPLHF. The CDR3 bases are TGTGCCTGGAGTGTTACAGGGGGGCCCCTCCACTTT.

The gene calls are TRBV18 and TRBJ1-2; 8 bases line up with TRBD1. The ends lost 5 bases at V and 6 bases at J; junction bases unmatched: 8. Germline values: CDR1 KGHSH, CDR2 LQKENI. The CDR3 covers 14 residues. In DNA, the CDR3 is TGTGCCAGCTCATCGAGTCCAGGGGGCGATGGCTACACCTTC. Amino acids: CASSSSPGGDGYTF.

The gene calls are TRBV6-2 or TRBV6-3 and TRBJ1-5; the D gene is possibly TRBD1 (5 bases). With 6 bases removed from V and 2 bases from J, the gap between germline ends came to 11 bases. Germline lookup yields CDR1 MNHEY and CDR2 SVGEGT. The CDR3 contains 14 residues. In nucleotides, the CDR3 is TGTGCCAGCAGCCTTGGAGGGGGCAATCAGCCCCAGCATTTT. Its protein product is CASSLGGGNQPQHF.

The rearrangement links TRBV28 to TRBJ1-4; possibly TRBD1 for D (5 bases). The germline V gene encodes CDR1 MDHEN and CDR2 SYDVKM. The CDR3 sequence is 16 residues long. V was pared by 1 base and J by 8 bases, with 17 bases between. CDR3 region: CASSLFGGGVREKLFF. In DNA form, the CDR3 reads TGTGCCAGCAGTTTATTCGGGGGAGGGGTTCGGGAAAAACTGTTTTTT.

This clone was observed a few times. V usage is TRBV30 and J usage is TRBJ1-2, with D uncertain. Trimming stripped 0 bases from V and 1 base from J, with 15 bases between. Germline CDR1 is GTSNPN and CDR2 is SVGIG (reference sequence). The CDR3 covers 16 residues. CDR3 loop: CAWSVRRSTVNYGYTF. CDR3 in DNA: TGTGCCTGGAGTGTACGAAGGTCTACCGTTAACTATGGCTACACCTTC.

V usage is TRBV7-3 and J usage is TRBJ1-2, with TRBD1 matching over 9 bases. The CDR3 consists of 13 residues. Germline CDR1 reads SGHTA; CDR2 reads FQGTGA. V lost 4 bases, J lost 12 bases, and 9 bases stayed unmatched. The CDR3 DNA sequence: TGTGCCAGCAGCTCTTCCGGGACAGGGTTACACACCTTC. This codes for CASSSSGTGLHTF.

The rearrangement uses TRBV6-6 and TRBJ1-1, with 8 bases fitting TRBD1. V shed 11 bases, J shed 5 bases, and the junction held 16 bases outside the gene matches. The germline CDR1 and CDR2 sequences are MNHNY and SVGAGI (reference sequence). CDR3 length: 15 amino acids. This chain's CDR3 is CAAHRGEDRATEAFF. CDR3 DNA sequence: TGTGCCGCCCACCGAGGGGAGGACAGGGCTACTGAAGCTTTCTTT.

The chain employs TRBV7-9 and TRBJ2-1, with D maybe TRBD2 (5 bases). V lost 6 bases, J lost 8 bases, and 17 bases lay in between. The V gene's germline CDR1 is SEHNR and CDR2 FQNEAQ (reference sequence). This CDR3 is 14 amino acids long. The CDR3 protein is CASSYGSPRDEQFF. The CDR3 nucleotides read TGTGCCAGCAGTTACGGGTCCCCGAGGGATGAGCAGTTCTTC.

This chain joins TRBV7-9 and TRBJ2-2; a weak D match, TRBD1 (6 bases). The CDR3 sequence is 15 residues long. Germline loops: CDR1 SEHNR, CDR2 FQNEAQ (reference sequence). The V and J ends lost 1 base and 5 bases respectively, with 11 bases between them. CDR3 region: CASSLVGAPTGELFF. CDR3 DNA: TGTGCCAGCAGCTTAGTGGGGGCCCCAACCGGGGAGCTGTTTTTT. Variable domain in full (rest from reference TRBV7-9 and TRBJ2-2): DTGVSQNPRHKITKRGQNVTFRCDPISEHNRLYWYRQTLGQGPEFLTYFQNEAQLEKSRLLSDRFSAERPKGSFSTLEIQRTEQGDSAMYLCASSLVGAPTGELFFGEGSRLTVL.

This sequence joins TRBV5-1 and TRBJ1-4, with no clear D. The CDR3 extends over 15 amino acids. V dropped 7 bases and J dropped 8 bases, with 21 bases sitting between them. Germline V CDR1 and CDR2: SGHRS, YFSETQ. CDR3 loop: CASSTARFEWEKLFF. The CDR3 DNA reads TGCGCCAGCTCAACGGCCCGATTCGAATGGGAAAAACTGTTTTTT.